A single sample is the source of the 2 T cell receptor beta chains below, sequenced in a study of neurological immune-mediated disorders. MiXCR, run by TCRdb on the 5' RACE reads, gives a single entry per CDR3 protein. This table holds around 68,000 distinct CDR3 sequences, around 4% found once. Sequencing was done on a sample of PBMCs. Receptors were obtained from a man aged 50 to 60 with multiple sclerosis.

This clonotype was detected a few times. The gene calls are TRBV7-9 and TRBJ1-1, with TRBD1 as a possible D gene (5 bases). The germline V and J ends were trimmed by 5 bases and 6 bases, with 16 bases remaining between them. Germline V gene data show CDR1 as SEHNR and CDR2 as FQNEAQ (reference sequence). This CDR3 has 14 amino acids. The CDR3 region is CASSPQGPLSEAFF. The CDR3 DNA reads TGTGCCAGCAGCCCCCAGGGACCTCTCTCTGAAGCTTTCTTT.

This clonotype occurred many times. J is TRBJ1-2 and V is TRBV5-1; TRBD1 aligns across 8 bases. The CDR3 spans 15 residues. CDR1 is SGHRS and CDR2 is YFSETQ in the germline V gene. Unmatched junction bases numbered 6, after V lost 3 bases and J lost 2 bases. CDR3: CASSWGRGRNYGYTF. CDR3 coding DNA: TGCGCCAGCAGCTGGGGCAGGGGGCGGAACTATGGCTACACCTTC.